The sample holds one count of the clone carrying this T cell receptor beta chain. What it binds is not known. The source of the sample is a study of T cell responses to AZD1222 COVID-19 vaccine. The assay was immunoSEQ multiplex PCR, and TCRdb's table has in-frame clones only and misses some. The sample gives just under 150,000 clones, 85% to 90% of which show up once; approximately 5% is in the top ten. Pooled samples include second doses given at about 4 or 12 weeks. Study conclusions and caveats: Scientists sampled the repertoires only once the peak T cell response had passed. Among vaccine-associated CD4 TCRs, coverage spanned spike, with dominance at 160-218 and 743-854.

This CDR3 is 11 amino acids long. This receptor was obtained from an adult who received the AZD1222 COVID-19 vaccine. This specimen consisted of peripheral blood, obtained 28 days after the second AZD1222 dose. The chain employs TRBV23-1 and TRBJ2-3; D is unclear. TRBV23-1 is reported as an ORF; its role is uncertain. The CDR3 here is CVPPRRDTQYF. The CDR3 region has the DNA TGCGTTCCCCCCCGGCGAGATACGCAGTATTTT.